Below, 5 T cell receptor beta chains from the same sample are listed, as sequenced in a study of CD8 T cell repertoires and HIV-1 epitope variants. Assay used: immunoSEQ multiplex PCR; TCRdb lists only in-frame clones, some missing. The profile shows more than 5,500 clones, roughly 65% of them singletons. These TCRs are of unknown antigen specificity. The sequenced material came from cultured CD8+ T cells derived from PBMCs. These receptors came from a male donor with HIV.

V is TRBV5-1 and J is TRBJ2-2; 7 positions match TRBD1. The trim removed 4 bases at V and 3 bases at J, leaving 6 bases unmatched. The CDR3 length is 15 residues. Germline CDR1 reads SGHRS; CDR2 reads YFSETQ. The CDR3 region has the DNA TGCGCCAGCAGCGGACAGGTTCCGGACACCGGGGAGCTGTTTTTT. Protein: CASSGQVPDTGELFF.

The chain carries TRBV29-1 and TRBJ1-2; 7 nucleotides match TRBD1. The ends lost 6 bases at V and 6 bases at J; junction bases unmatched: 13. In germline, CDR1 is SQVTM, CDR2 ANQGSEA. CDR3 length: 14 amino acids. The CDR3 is CSVDPGTGADGYTF. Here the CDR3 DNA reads TGCAGCGTGGACCCGGGCACAGGGGCCGATGGCTACACCTTC. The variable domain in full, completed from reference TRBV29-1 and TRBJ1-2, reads SAVISQKPSRDICQRGTSLTIQCQVDSQVTMMFWYRQQPGQSLTLIATANQGSEATYESGFVIDKFPISRPNLTFSTLTVSNMSPEDSSIYLCSVDPGTGADGYTFGSGTRLTVV.

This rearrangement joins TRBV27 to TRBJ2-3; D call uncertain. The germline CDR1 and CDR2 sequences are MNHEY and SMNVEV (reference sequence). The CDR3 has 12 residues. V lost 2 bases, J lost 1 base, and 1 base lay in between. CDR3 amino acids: CASSLGTDTQYF. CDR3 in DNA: TGTGCCAGCAGTTTAGGCACAGATACGCAGTATTTT.

This CDR3 reads CASSQWTSGRGVNEQFF. Here the CDR3 DNA reads TGTGCCAGCAGCCAATGGACTAGCGGGAGGGGAGTAAATGAGCAGTTCTTC. This rearrangement joins TRBV14 to TRBJ2-1; the match to TRBD2 covers 15 bases. The CDR3 length is 17 residues. The trim removed 2 bases at V and 7 bases at J, leaving 6 bases unmatched. Germline CDR1 and CDR2: SGHDN and FVKESK.

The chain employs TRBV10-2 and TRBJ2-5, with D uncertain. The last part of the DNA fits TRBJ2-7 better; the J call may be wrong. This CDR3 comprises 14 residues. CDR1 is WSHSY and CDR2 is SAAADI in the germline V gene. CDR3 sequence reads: CASSEIRVDYEQYF. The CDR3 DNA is TGCGCCAGCAGTGAGATTCGCGTTGACTACGAGCAGTACTTC.